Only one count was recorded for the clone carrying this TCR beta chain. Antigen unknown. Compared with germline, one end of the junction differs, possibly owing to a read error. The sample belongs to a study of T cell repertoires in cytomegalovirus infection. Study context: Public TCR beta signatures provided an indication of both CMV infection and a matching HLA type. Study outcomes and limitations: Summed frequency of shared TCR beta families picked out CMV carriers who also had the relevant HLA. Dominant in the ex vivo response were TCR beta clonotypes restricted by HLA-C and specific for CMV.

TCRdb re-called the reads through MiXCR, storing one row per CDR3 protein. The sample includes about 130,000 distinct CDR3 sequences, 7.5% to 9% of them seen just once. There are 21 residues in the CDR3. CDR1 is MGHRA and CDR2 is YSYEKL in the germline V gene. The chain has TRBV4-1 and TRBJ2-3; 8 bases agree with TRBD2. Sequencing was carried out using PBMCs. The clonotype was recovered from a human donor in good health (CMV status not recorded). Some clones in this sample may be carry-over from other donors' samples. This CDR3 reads CSSSQDEEGRGVFLLTDTQYF. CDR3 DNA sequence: TGCTCCAGCAGCCAAGATGAGGAGGGGCGGGGGGTCTTCTTGCTCACAGATACGCAGTATTTT.